This record covers a single T cell receptor (beta chain). Trimming shortened V by 1 base and J by 1 base, and 5 bases separated the two germline ends. Germline V CDR1 and CDR2: MGHRA, YSYEKL. The CDR3 has 14 amino acids. The sample comes from a study of control samples from healthy donors and cancer patients. Using immunoSEQ multiplex PCR, the repertoire was profiled, and TCRdb retains in-frame clones only, with some absent. The data show around 110,000 clones, 88% seen once. Source material: blood. The source of this sequence is a woman in her seventies in good health. This chain connects TRBV4-1 to TRBJ1-5; the D gene is possibly TRBD1 (5 bases). This CDR3 is CASSQGQSNQPQHF. CDR3 in DNA: TGCGCCAGCAGCCAAGGACAGAGCAATCAGCCCCAGCATTTT.